Each of the 29 T cell receptor beta chains below was sequenced from the same sample in a study of shared clonotypes between healthy human individuals. Sequencing was performed with immunoSEQ multiplex PCR; in TCRdb, only in-frame clones are kept and a portion is missing. The table lists 1,400,000 or so clones, around 98.5% of them singletons. The source material was naive CD4+ T cells sorted from blood. Subset specified: CD45RA+ positively selected. The receptors shown here come from a man aged 25 to 40 in good health.

This clone was detected only once. The chain uses TRBV10-2 and TRBJ2-3; TRBD2 might be the D (6 bases). This CDR3 contains 15 residues. Trimming shortened V by 2 bases and J by 0 bases, and 9 bases separated the two germline ends. Germline V gives CDR1 WSHSY, CDR2 SAAADI. CDR3 protein: CASSEAGRSTDTQYF. Written as DNA, the CDR3 is TGCGCCAGCAGTGAGGCGGGGAGAAGCACAGATACGCAGTATTTT.

V gene TRBV9 combines with J gene TRBJ2-7, with a tentative D call TRBD2 (5 bases). CDR3 length equals 14 residues. Trimming left V 4 bases short and J 2 bases short, with 13 bases between. Germline assignment: CDR1 SGDLS and CDR2 YYNGEE. CDR3 in amino acids: CASSLSGAPYEQYF. CDR3 DNA: TGTGCCAGCAGCCTGAGCGGAGCGCCCTACGAGCAGTACTTC. Full variable domain (remainder filled in from reference TRBV9 and TRBJ2-7): DSGVTQTPKHLITATGQRVTLRCSPRSGDLSVYWYQQSLDQGLQFLIQYYNGEERAKGNILERFSAQQFPDLHSELNLSSLELGDSALYFCASSLSGAPYEQYFGPGTRLTVT.

The chain carries TRBV5-1 and TRBJ2-7; 7 nucleotides match TRBD1. This CDR3 comprises 15 residues. The V and J ends lost 3 bases and 6 bases, in that order; junction bases with no gene match: 12. Per germline, CDR1 SGHRS and CDR2 YFSETQ. The CDR3 sequence: CASSSVPGQSPEQYF. As DNA, the CDR3 is TGCGCCAGCAGCTCCGTCCCGGGACAGTCCCCCGAGCAGTACTTC.

The gene calls are TRBV6-6 and TRBJ2-3, with D hard to call. The CDR3 consists of 15 residues. Deletions cut 1 base from V and 2 bases from J, with 10 bases between. Germline values: CDR1 MNHNY, CDR2 SVGAGI (reference sequence). The CDR3 DNA follows: TGTGCCAGCAGTTACTGGGCAGGCACCACAGATACGCAGTATTTT. As protein: CASSYWAGTTDTQYF.

This chain links TRBV28 with TRBJ1-5; D gene ambiguous. The CDR3 extends over 14 amino acids. Germline V gives CDR1 MDHEN, CDR2 SYDVKM. Trimming took off 5 bases at V and 7 bases at J, with 15 bases between the two ends. This chain's CDR3 is CASSRAGEGQPQHF. DNA of the CDR3: TGTGCCAGCAGTCGCGCCGGGGAGGGCCAGCCCCAGCATTTT.

This chain joins TRBV28 and TRBJ1-2; D may be TRBD1 (6 bases). Trimming shortened V by 6 bases and J by 6 bases, and 20 bases separated the two germline ends. CDR3 length: 15 amino acids. Germline V gene sequence: CDR1 MDHEN, CDR2 SYDVKM. The CDR3 coding sequence is TGTGCCAGCAGCAATAGACAGGTGAAATTTGATGGCTACACCTTC. Translating gives CASSNRQVKFDGYTF.

The J gene is TRBJ1-5, the V gene TRBV5-1, with D possibly TRBD1 on 6 matching bases. V lost 4 bases and J lost 5, with 13 bases in between. The CDR3 consists of 14 residues. Per germline, CDR1 SGHRS and CDR2 YFSETQ. CDR3 residues: CASSPGGGHQPQHF. The CDR3 region has the DNA TGCGCCAGCAGCCCGGGAGGGGGGCATCAGCCCCAGCATTTT.

The chain links TRBV5-1 to TRBJ2-2; no firm D call. The V and J ends lost 0 bases and 7 bases respectively, with 7 bases between them. The CDR3 loop spans 13 amino acids. Germline CDR1 SGHRS, CDR2 YFSETQ. The CDR3 loop is CASSLDLIGELFF. The CDR3 bases are TGCGCCAGCAGCTTGGACTTAATCGGGGAGCTGTTTTTT.

This clone was recorded once. The V gene is TRBV7-9, the J gene TRBJ2-1; TRBD2 is a possible D gene (5 bases). The CDR3 spans 16 residues. In germline, CDR1 is SEHNR, CDR2 FQNEAQ (reference sequence). Trimming pared 5 bases from V and 0 bases from J, leaving 14 bases between. The CDR3 loop is CASSITSGSSYNEQFF. CDR3 nucleotide sequence: TGTGCCAGCAGCATAACAAGCGGCAGCTCCTACAATGAGCAGTTCTTC. Using reference TRBV7-9 and TRBJ2-1 for the parts outside the CDR3, the full variable domain is DTGVSQNPRHKITKRGQNVTFRCDPISEHNRLYWYRQTLGQGPEFLTYFQNEAQLEKSRLLSDRFSAERPKGSFSTLEIQRTEQGDSAMYLCASSITSGSSYNEQFFGPGTRLTVL.

V is TRBV11-2 and J is TRBJ2-1; D is ambiguous. The V and J ends lost 4 bases and 4 bases respectively, with 11 bases between them. The CDR3 loop spans 14 amino acids. Germline V gene sequence: CDR1 SGHAT, CDR2 FQNNGV. CDR3 amino acids: CASSSIERYNEQFF. CDR3 DNA: TGTGCCAGCAGCTCCATTGAGAGATACAATGAGCAGTTCTTC.

Here the CDR3 DNA reads TGTGCCAGCAGCCATAGCTCTAGCGGGAGCTGGTTTTTT. It translates to CASSHSSSGSWFF. This chain connects TRBV7-2 to TRBJ2-2; 10 bases line up with TRBD2. The CDR3 sequence is 13 residues long. In germline, CDR1 is SGHTA, CDR2 FQGNSA. J lost 16 bases, V lost 5 bases, and 10 bases had no gene match.

This clone was detected only a few times. V gene TRBV7-9 combines with J gene TRBJ2-1, with 10 bases identical to TRBD2. After removal of 1 base from V and 8 bases from J, the junction contained 5 bases not matched to a gene. This CDR3 spans 15 amino acids. Germline CDR1 SEHNR, CDR2 FQNEAQ (reference sequence). This CDR3 is CASSLVSGRGDEQFF. CDR3 sequence (DNA): TGTGCCAGCAGCTTAGTCAGCGGGAGGGGGGATGAGCAGTTCTTC.

A word on this clone: The identical CDR3 is also encoded by other nucleotide sequences in the sample. This sequence joins TRBV10-3 and TRBJ2-2, with D perhaps TRBD2 (5 bases). V shed 7 bases and J shed 7 bases, with 7 bases lying between them. The CDR3 extends over 11 amino acids. Germline CDR1 is ENHRY and CDR2 is SYGVKD. CDR3 region: CAITGGGELFF. CDR3 nucleotides: TGTGCCATCACTGGAGGCGGGGAGCTGTTTTTT.

On this clone itself: Mismatch with germline at one junction end may stem from a read error. The chain carries TRBV18 and TRBJ1-2, with D possibly TRBD1 on 5 matching bases. The CDR3 sequence is 15 residues long. Per the germline V gene, CDR1 is KGHSH and CDR2 is LQKENI. The CDR3 nucleotides read TGTGCCAGCTCATCACCAGGGACTCGGCACTATGGCTACACCTTC. Its protein product is CASSSPGTRHYGYTF.

The V call is TRBV7-2, the J call TRBJ2-1, with 9 nucleotides matching TRBD1. The V segment lost 5 bases and the J segment 5 bases; nucleotides outside the gene matches: 13. Germline lookup yields CDR1 SGHTA and CDR2 FQGNSA. The CDR3 contains 17 residues. CDR3 DNA sequence: TGTGCCAGCAGCCAAGTACCGGGACAGGGATCTGACAATGAGCAGTTCTTC. It specifies CASSQVPGQGSDNEQFF.

The chain joins TRBV19 to TRBJ2-2, with unresolved D. V was trimmed by 5 bases and J by 6 bases, leaving 4 bases between them. Germline V lookup: CDR1 LNHDA, CDR2 SQIVND (reference sequence). The length of the CDR3 is 11 residues. As DNA, the CDR3 is TGTGCCAGTAGTTTCTCCGGGGAGCTGTTTTTT. Protein: CASSFSGELFF.

The chain uses TRBV7-9 and TRBJ2-7, with TRBD1 identical over 9 bases. V was clipped by 5 bases and J by 5 bases; unmatched bases: 10. The germline V gene encodes CDR1 SEHNR and CDR2 FQNEAQ (reference sequence). This CDR3 has 15 amino acids. CDR3 region: CASSPGTGFVDEQYF. CDR3 coding DNA: TGTGCCAGCAGCCCGGGGACAGGGTTTGTCGACGAGCAGTACTTC.

The chain employs TRBV5-1 and TRBJ2-1, with D possibly matching TRBD1 (6 bases). There are 13 residues in the CDR3. Germline V gene lookup returns CDR1 SGHRS and CDR2 YFSETQ. Trimming pared 4 bases from V and 5 bases from J, leaving 10 bases between. The CDR3: CASSENRDNEQFF. As DNA, the CDR3 is TGCGCCAGCAGCGAAAACAGGGACAATGAGCAGTTCTTC.

The V and J genes are TRBV13 and TRBJ2-5; a possible D gene is TRBD1 (5 bases). The germline V gene encodes CDR1 PRHDT and CDR2 FYEKMQ (reference sequence). The CDR3 has 15 residues. Trimming left V 3 bases short and J 3 bases short, with 14 bases between. DNA of the CDR3: TGTGCCAGCAGCTTCGTTAGGGGAAACAAAGAGACCCAGTACTTC. Protein: CASSFVRGNKETQYF. The variable domain in full, with the rest retrieved from reference TRBV13 and TRBJ2-5, is AAGVIQSPRHLIKEKRETATLKCYPIPRHDTVYWYQQGPGQDPQFLISFYEKMQSDKGSIPDRFSAQQFSDYHSELNMSSLELGDSALYFCASSFVRGNKETQYFGPGTRLLVL.

CDR3 region: CASSYQPHSYNEQFF. The CDR3 coding sequence is TGTGCCAGCAGCTACCAACCTCACTCCTACAATGAGCAGTTCTTC. J is TRBJ2-1 and V is TRBV27, with D uncertain. Germline V gene lookup returns CDR1 MNHEY and CDR2 SMNVEV (reference sequence). The CDR3 totals 15 residues. V was cut by 6 bases and J by 0 bases, with 12 bases left in between.

J is TRBJ1-2 and V is TRBV30; D uncertain. V lost 1 base and J lost 4, with 4 bases in between. Per the germline V gene, CDR1 is GTSNPN and CDR2 is SVGIG (reference sequence). CDR3 length equals 11 residues. CDR3 region: CAWSASYGYTF. CDR3 nucleotide sequence: TGTGCCTGGAGTGCGTCCTATGGCTACACCTTC.

V is TRBV18 and J is TRBJ2-3; possibly TRBD2 for D (6 bases). The germline V gene has CDR1 KGHSH and CDR2 LQKENI. CDR3 length: 16 amino acids. V dropped 2 bases and J dropped 2 bases, with 14 bases sitting between them. The CDR3 loop is CASSPVAGRFTDTQYF. The CDR3 DNA reads TGTGCCAGCTCACCAGTGGCGGGACGCTTCACAGATACGCAGTATTTT.

In regard to this clone: Different DNA sequences within this sample yield the same CDR3. CDR3 sequence: CASSSSRDRAYEQYF. The CDR3, as DNA: TGTGCCAGCAGCTCCTCCCGGGACAGGGCCTACGAGCAGTACTTC. V gene TRBV11-2 combines with J gene TRBJ2-7, with 9 bases aligning to TRBD1. Germline V gene sequence: CDR1 SGHAT, CDR2 FQNNGV. With V trimmed by 4 bases and J by 2 bases, 6 bases remained unmatched. This CDR3 is built from 15 residues.

The chain carries TRBV5-5 and TRBJ2-7; 11 positions agree with TRBD2. The CDR3 totals 16 residues. Trimming removed 4 bases from V and 4 bases from J; junction bases left unmatched: 10. Germline CDR1 SGHKS, CDR2 YYEKEE (reference sequence). The CDR3 region is CASSRPTSGRGYEQYF. In DNA form, the CDR3 reads TGTGCCAGCAGCCGGCCCACTAGCGGGAGAGGTTACGAGCAGTACTTC.

V usage is TRBV10-1 and J usage is TRBJ1-1; D unclear. V dropped 0 bases and J dropped 7 bases, with 12 bases sitting between them. The germline gives CDR1 WNHNN, CDR2 SYGVQD (reference sequence). The CDR3 has 14 residues. CDR3: CASSESGRDNEAFF. The CDR3 DNA reads as TGCGCCAGCAGTGAGTCGGGCAGAGATAATGAAGCTTTCTTT.

In the case of this clone: This CDR3 is also generated by other DNA sequences in the sample. The chain employs TRBV6-1 and TRBJ2-7; D not resolved. The V end was cut by 3 bases, the J end by 2 bases, with 2 bases between. CDR1 and CDR2 (germline): MNHNS, SASEGT. The CDR3 consists of 11 residues. The CDR3 is CASSEAYEQYF. The CDR3 bases are TGTGCCAGCAGTGAGGCCTACGAGCAGTACTTC.

The chain links TRBV29-1 to TRBJ2-1; 9 nucleotides line up with TRBD2. CDR1 is SQVTM, CDR2 ANQGSEA, per germline. CDR3 length: 15 residues. J was trimmed by 5 bases and V by 4 bases; bases with no gene match: 9. The CDR3 DNA reads TGCAGCGTTGTTTATAGCGGGAGTTGGAACAATGAGCAGTTCTTC. This codes for CSVVYSGSWNNEQFF.

Concerning this clone: One junction end disagrees with the germline gene, perhaps due to a read error. This chain links TRBV6-1 with TRBJ2-5, with D perhaps TRBD1 (5 bases). This CDR3 is built from 13 residues. Per the germline V gene, CDR1 is MNHNS and CDR2 is SASEGT. CDR3 sequence (DNA): TGTGCCTGCAGGGAATGGCAGCAAGAGACCCAGTACTTC. Protein: CACREWQQETQYF.

This clone came up once. This chain joins TRBV14 and TRBJ2-2; D possibly corresponds to TRBD2 (6 bases). The V end was cut by 4 bases, the J end by 0 bases, with 15 bases between. Germline V gene lookup returns CDR1 SGHDN and CDR2 FVKESK. The CDR3 totals 17 residues. The CDR3 here is CASSLRGGIANTGELFF. CDR3 sequence (DNA): TGTGCCAGCAGCCTCCGAGGAGGGATCGCGAACACCGGGGAGCTGTTTTTT.